The 19 T cell receptor beta chains presented below share a single source sample, sequenced in a study of blood T cell repertoires in COVID-19. Clones were sequenced by immunoSEQ multiplex PCR, and TCRdb holds only the in-frame ones, with some missing. Among roughly 82,000 clones listed, 82% were seen once. Sequenced sample: peripheral blood. The source of these receptors is a man aged 60 to 69 with acute or convalescent COVID-19.

The J gene is TRBJ2-7, the V gene TRBV11-2, with D possibly TRBD1 on 5 matching bases. This CDR3 contains 12 residues. The V gene's germline CDR1 is SGHAT and CDR2 FQNNGV. V lost 3 bases and J lost 7, with 10 bases in between. The CDR3 region has the DNA TGTGCCAGCAGCTTGGCAGGGCGAGAGCAGTACTTC. Translation gives CASSLAGREQYF.

This chain links TRBV6-2 or TRBV6-3 with TRBJ1-5; D gene ambiguous. The CDR3 is 12 residues long. Trimming left V 5 bases short and J 8 bases short, with 10 bases between. Germline V CDR1 and CDR2: MNHEY, SVGEGT. The DNA for the CDR3 is TGTGCCAGCAGTCAACTCGTCGAGCCCCAGCATTTT. Translated: CASSQLVEPQHF.

J is TRBJ2-4 and V is TRBV12-3 or TRBV12-4, with D possibly being TRBD1 (5 bases). V lost 1 base to trimming and J lost 6 bases, with 7 bases between them. The CDR3 spans 13 residues. CDR3 sequence: CASSLEGINIQYF. CDR3 in DNA: TGTGCCAGCAGTTTAGAGGGGATAAACATTCAGTACTTC.

The chain recombines TRBV27 with TRBJ2-1; 8 bases are a match to TRBD2. The CDR3 is made up of 14 amino acids. CDR1 is MNHEY, CDR2 SMNVEV, per germline (reference sequence). V shed 2 bases and J 9 bases; nucleotides not matched to a gene: 6. The CDR3 sequence is CASSLTRLASEQFF. CDR3 nucleotides: TGTGCCAGCAGTTTAACCCGACTAGCGAGTGAGCAGTTCTTC.

This CDR3 reads CASSQGTSGGYNEQFF. As DNA, the CDR3 is TGCGCCAGCAGCCAAGGGACTAGCGGCGGGTACAATGAGCAGTTCTTC. This chain connects TRBV4-3 to TRBJ2-1; the match to TRBD2 covers 10 bases. The V gene's germline CDR1 is LGHNA and CDR2 YSLEER. This CDR3 comprises 16 residues. Trimming took 1 base from V and 4 from J; bases not matched to a gene: 4.

The J gene is TRBJ1-2, the V gene TRBV15; 10 nucleotides align to TRBD1. The CDR3 has 14 amino acids. J lost 2 bases, V lost 6 bases, and 3 bases had no gene match. Germline lookup yields CDR1 LNHNV and CDR2 YYDKDF (reference sequence). The CDR3 is CATRRDRGNYGYTF. The DNA of the CDR3 is TGTGCCACCAGACGGGACAGGGGAAACTATGGCTACACCTTC.

The rearrangement uses TRBV14 and TRBJ2-5; a weak D match, TRBD2 (6 bases). In germline, CDR1 is SGHDN, CDR2 FVKESK. There are 13 residues in the CDR3. With 4 bases removed from V and 7 bases from J, the gap between germline ends came to 13 bases. CDR3 in DNA: TGTGCCAGCAGCCCCCGGACTATTGGGACCCAGTACTTC. Translation gives CASSPRTIGTQYF. Supplemented by reference TRBV14 and TRBJ2-5, the full variable domain reads EAGVTQFPSHSVIEKGQTVTLRCDPISGHDNLYWYRRVMGKEIKFLLHFVKESKQDESGMPNNRFLAERTGGTYSTLKVQPAELEDSGVYFCASSPRTIGTQYFGPGTRLLVL.

The chain employs TRBV19 and TRBJ2-6; 9 nucleotides agree with TRBD1. This CDR3 is 16 amino acids long. Germline CDR1 and CDR2: LNHDA and SQIVND (reference sequence). J was trimmed by 2 bases and V by 8 bases; bases with no gene match: 7. In nucleotides, the CDR3 is TGTGCCAGTTCCGGGACAGGGAAGGCTGGGGCCAACGTCCTGACTTTC. Protein product: CASSGTGKAGANVLTF.

This rearrangement joins TRBV6-6 to TRBJ2-1; 9 bases map to TRBD1. The CDR3 extends over 14 amino acids. Looked up from germline, CDR1 is MNHNY and CDR2 is SVGAGI (reference sequence). V was pared by 5 bases and J by 8 bases, with 7 bases of the junction left unmatched. CDR3 amino acids: CASSRDRASDEQFF. DNA for the CDR3: TGTGCCAGCAGTAGGGACAGGGCTTCGGATGAGCAGTTCTTC.

The chain couples TRBV11-3 to TRBJ2-1; 7 bases are shared with TRBD2. This CDR3 has 16 amino acids. V was pared by 3 bases and J by 0 bases, with 5 bases of the junction left unmatched. The germline V gene has CDR1 SGHNT and CDR2 YENEEA. The CDR3 region is CASSFSGASSYNEQFF. The CDR3 bases are TGTGCCAGCAGCTTCAGCGGGGCAAGCTCCTACAATGAGCAGTTCTTC.

This rearrangement joins TRBV9 to TRBJ1-2, with 9 bases identical to TRBD1. The CDR3 is 14 amino acids. CDR1 is SGDLS and CDR2 is YYNGEE in the germline V gene. J was trimmed by 3 bases and V by 3 bases; bases with no gene match: 3. The CDR3, as DNA: TGTGCCAGCAGCGCGGGACAGGGAGACTATGGCTACACCTTC. It encodes CASSAGQGDYGYTF. Based on the CDR3 plus reference TRBV9 and TRBJ1-2, the full variable domain is DSGVTQTPKHLITATGQRVTLRCSPRSGDLSVYWYQQSLDQGLQFLIQYYNGEERAKGNILERFSAQQFPDLHSELNLSSLELGDSALYFCASSAGQGDYGYTFGSGTRLTVV.

This sequence joins TRBV10-3 and TRBJ2-5; 16 nucleotides line up with TRBD2. Germline V gives CDR1 ENHRY, CDR2 SYGVKD. Trimming cost V 6 bases and J 3 bases; bases outside gene matches: 4. The length of the CDR3 is 16 residues. The CDR3 region is CAISTGTSGGEETQYF. CDR3 DNA: TGTGCCATCAGCACCGGGACTAGCGGGGGGGAAGAGACCCAGTACTTC.

This clone came up a few times. The chain combines TRBV27 with TRBJ2-1; no reliable D call. V lost 6 bases and J lost 4, with 4 bases in between. The CDR3 contains 11 residues. CDR1 MNHEY and CDR2 SMNVEV come from the germline V gene (reference sequence). The CDR3 sequence is CASRLYNEQFF. In DNA, the CDR3 is TGTGCCAGCAGACTTTACAATGAGCAGTTCTTC.

This chain uses TRBV28 with TRBJ2-2, with D perhaps matching TRBD2 (5 bases). V shed 7 bases and J shed 2 bases, with 8 bases lying between them. In germline, CDR1 is MDHEN, CDR2 SYDVKM. The CDR3 has 13 amino acids. The chain's CDR3 is CASKLVNTGELFF. Here the CDR3 DNA reads TGTGCCAGCAAACTAGTAAACACCGGGGAGCTGTTTTTT. The full variable domain, completed using reference TRBV28 and TRBJ2-2, is DVKVTQSSRYLVKRTGEKVFLECVQDMDHENMFWYRQDPGLGLRLIYFSYDVKMKEKGDIPEGYSVSREKKERFSLILESASTNQTSMYLCASKLVNTGELFFGEGSRLTVL.

The chain couples TRBV5-1 to TRBJ2-7; D gene uncertain. Germline values: CDR1 SGHRS, CDR2 YFSETQ. V was trimmed by 0 bases and J by 2 bases, leaving 12 bases between them. The CDR3 is 15 residues long. CDR3 residues: CASSLAAGNTYEQYF. CDR3 in DNA: TGCGCCAGCAGCTTGGCGGCAGGAAACACCTACGAGCAGTACTTC.

This chain connects TRBV7-2 to TRBJ2-3, with unresolved D. V lost 2 bases and J 6 bases, leaving 15 bases between the germline ends. In germline, CDR1 is SGHTA, CDR2 FQGNSA. The CDR3 sequence is 15 residues long. This CDR3 is CASSLMGAARDTQYF. CDR3 in DNA: TGTGCCAGCAGCTTAATGGGTGCTGCGCGGGATACGCAGTATTTT.

V usage is TRBV7-9 and J usage is TRBJ1-6; D ambiguous. Deletions cut 7 bases from V and 9 bases from J, with 10 bases between. The CDR3 spans 12 residues. Germline V CDR1 and CDR2: SEHNR, FQNEAQ (reference sequence). The CDR3 sequence is CASTEGISPLHF. DNA of the CDR3: TGTGCCAGCACAGAGGGTATTTCACCCCTCCACTTT.

The genes are TRBV6-2 or TRBV6-3 and TRBJ1-5; D is undetermined. The CDR3 runs to 17 residues. Germline V gene sequence: CDR1 MNHEY, CDR2 SVGEGT. Trimming cost V 0 bases and J 1 base, with 13 bases left between them. This CDR3 reads CASSYSPGLWSNQPQHF. CDR3 bases: TGTGCCAGCAGTTACTCCCCGGGTTTGTGGAGCAATCAGCCCCAGCATTTT.

This chain joins TRBV19 and TRBJ1-2; the D gene is possibly TRBD1 (6 bases). The CDR3 spans 14 residues. Germline CDR1 LNHDA, CDR2 SQIVND (reference sequence). V shed 6 bases and J shed 5 bases, with 16 bases lying between them. CDR3 DNA: TGTGCCAGTAGGCAGGGACAACTCCTTTATGGCTACACCTTC. It yields the protein CASRQGQLLYGYTF.